These 23 T cell receptor beta chains were sequenced from one sample in a study of T cells in Graves' hyperthyroidism and ophthalmopathy. Researchers amplified the TCR beta CDR3 regions from RNA transcripts. TCR CDR3 regions were first amplified by RT-PCR with HTBI primers. TCRdb re-called the multiplex PCR reads with MiXCR, one entry per CDR3 protein. The table lists 300,000 to 350,000 distinct CDR3 sequences, around 18% of them singletons. Sequenced material: blood. These receptors all come from a woman aged 40 to 50 with Graves' ophthalmopathy.

This clonotype occurred many times. The rearrangement joins TRBV6-5 to TRBJ1-1; D call uncertain. The CDR3 loop spans 15 amino acids. Per germline, CDR1 MNHEY and CDR2 SVGAGI. V shed 0 bases and J shed 0 bases, with 8 bases lying between them. CDR3 DNA sequence: TGTGCCAGCAGTTACTCTGGCAGCTTGAACACTGAAGCTTTCTTT. Translation: CASSYSGSLNTEAFF.

This clonotype was found many times. The chain combines TRBV29-1 with TRBJ2-7; either TRBD1 or TRBD2 may supply D (5 bases each). V dropped 1 base and J dropped 5 bases, with 9 bases sitting between them. Per germline, CDR1 SQVTM and CDR2 ANQGSEA. This CDR3 spans 12 amino acids. CDR3 DNA: TGCAGCGTTGAAGTTGGGACGGACGAGCAGTACTTC. Protein: CSVEVGTDEQYF.

At least ten counts were recorded for this clonotype. This chain's CDR3 is CASRLPGSGGTQYF. The DNA for the CDR3 is TGTGCCAGCAGACTTCCGGGGAGTGGAGGGACCCAGTACTTC. The chain couples TRBV28 to TRBJ2-5, with a weak D call TRBD2 (5 bases). The germline gives CDR1 MDHEN, CDR2 SYDVKM. CDR3 size: 14 residues. V was trimmed by 6 bases and J by 7 bases, leaving 18 bases between them. Supplemented by reference TRBV28 and TRBJ2-5, the full variable domain reads DVKVTQSSRYLVKRTGEKVFLECVQDMDHENMFWYRQDPGLGLRLIYFSYDVKMKEKGDIPEGYSVSREKKERFSLILESASTNQTSMYLCASRLPGSGGTQYFGPGTRLLVL.

This clonotype appeared many times. The chain carries TRBV20-1 and TRBJ2-5; TRBD1 aligns across 9 bases. The V gene end was trimmed by 6 bases and the J gene end by 5 bases; junction bases not matched to a gene: 7. This CDR3 spans 13 amino acids. CDR1 is DFQATT, CDR2 SNEGSKA, per germline (reference sequence). CDR3 residues: CSAPGQGLETQYF. Here the CDR3 DNA reads TGCAGTGCCCCAGGACAGGGGCTGGAGACCCAGTACTTC.

This clonotype was seen many times. The V gene is TRBV12-3 or TRBV12-4, the J gene TRBJ1-2, with D possibly TRBD1 on 6 matching bases. CDR3 length: 14 residues. The V end lost 1 base, the J end lost 0 bases, and 6 bases lay between the germline ends. The DNA for the CDR3 is TGTGCCAGCAGTTTAGGGACAGCTAACTATGGCTACACCTTC. Its translation is CASSLGTANYGYTF.

This clonotype was recorded many times. CDR3 sequence reads: CASSFTGGGYEQYF. Here the CDR3 DNA reads TGTGCCAGCAGCTTCACCGGGGGGGGCTACGAGCAGTACTTC. The chain uses TRBV13 and TRBJ2-7; 8 bases are a match to TRBD2. Trimming removed 3 bases from V and 3 bases from J; junction bases left unmatched: 4. Per the germline V gene, CDR1 is PRHDT and CDR2 is FYEKMQ (reference sequence). The CDR3 sequence is 14 residues long.

This clonotype was observed at least ten times. The V gene is TRBV19, the J gene TRBJ1-2; a possible D gene is TRBD1 (5 bases). V was shortened by 7 bases and J by 4 bases, with 10 bases between the two germline ends. Per the germline V gene, CDR1 is LNHDA and CDR2 is SQIVND (reference sequence). The CDR3 spans 12 residues. The CDR3 region is CASIGDLYGYTF. As DNA, the CDR3 is TGTGCCAGTATTGGGGACCTCTATGGCTACACCTTC.

This clonotype was counted at least ten times. The chain uses TRBV6-5 and TRBJ1-2; the D gene is possibly TRBD1 (6 bases). Germline V lookup: CDR1 MNHEY, CDR2 SVGAGI. The length of the CDR3 is 14 residues. Trimming left V 2 bases short and J 2 bases short, with 9 bases between. This CDR3 reads CASSYGQMNYGYTF. CDR3 bases: TGTGCCAGCAGTTACGGACAGATGAACTATGGCTACACCTTC.

The chain recombines TRBV5-6 with TRBJ2-5; D might be TRBD2 (5 bases). The CDR3 contains 14 residues. Per germline, CDR1 SGHDT and CDR2 YYEEEE. Deletions cut 4 bases from V and 5 bases from J, with 15 bases between. The CDR3 DNA reads TGTGCCAGCAGCGGCCGGGATCTGGGGGAGACCCAGTACTTC. As protein: CASSGRDLGETQYF.

This clonotype was picked up many times. V and J are TRBV7-9 and TRBJ1-1; D is undetermined. Germline values: CDR1 SEHNR, CDR2 FQNEAQ (reference sequence). Trimming removed 5 bases from V and 1 base from J, with 8 bases in between. The CDR3 extends over 13 amino acids. In DNA, the CDR3 is TGTGCCAGCAGCAAACAGAAGAACACTGAAGCTTTCTTT. Translated, it gives CASSKQKNTEAFF.

Ten or more counts support this clonotype. The chain couples TRBV7-9 to TRBJ2-7; D is possibly TRBD1 or TRBD2 (5 bases each). Germline V gene lookup returns CDR1 SEHNR and CDR2 FQNEAQ (reference sequence). The CDR3 has 15 amino acids. Trimming took off 4 bases at V and 0 bases at J, with 13 bases between the two ends. The chain's CDR3 is CASSSDSGRSYEQYF. DNA for the CDR3: TGTGCCAGCAGCTCCGACAGCGGTCGCTCCTACGAGCAGTACTTC.

This clonotype was observed many times. V and J are TRBV7-8 and TRBJ2-7; D tentatively fits TRBD1 or TRBD2 (6 bases each). Germline V gene lookup returns CDR1 SGHVS and CDR2 FQNEAQ. The V and J ends lost 5 bases and 6 bases respectively, with 17 bases between them. The CDR3 sequence is 14 residues long. CDR3 DNA sequence: TGTGCCAGCAGCCGCAGGAGGGGGGCGGGCGAGCAGTACTTC. Its protein is CASSRRRGAGEQYF.

Many counts were recorded for this clonotype. The genes are TRBV27 and TRBJ1-1; TRBD1 agrees at 8 bases. In germline, CDR1 is MNHEY, CDR2 SMNVEV (reference sequence). V dropped 6 bases and J dropped 3; count of bases not matched to a gene: 6. The CDR3 consists of 14 residues. For the CDR3, the DNA is TGTGCCAGCAGACCAGGGGGCGGGTACACTGAAGCTTTCTTT. Its translation is CASRPGGGYTEAFF.

V is TRBV12-5 and J is TRBJ1-2; tentatively, D is TRBD1 (5 bases). V was pared by 0 bases and J by 2 bases, with 16 bases between. CDR3 length equals 17 residues. The germline CDR1 and CDR2 sequences are LGHNT and FRNRAP. The CDR3 region has the DNA TGTGCTAGTGGTTTGGTACTTGGCGGGGCAGGGAACTATGGCTACACCTTC. Translated: CASGLVLGGAGNYGYTF.

The rearrangement links TRBV20-1 to TRBJ2-5; 10 bases agree with TRBD2. The CDR3 contains 18 residues. Trimming removed 0 bases from V and 4 bases from J; junction bases left unmatched: 14. Germline-derived CDR1 and CDR2 are DFQATT and SNEGSKA (reference sequence). The CDR3 region is CSARDGGLAGAGGETQYF. The CDR3 DNA follows: TGCAGTGCTAGAGACGGTGGGCTAGCGGGAGCCGGAGGAGAGACCCAGTACTTC.

This clonotype was recorded at least ten times. This chain joins TRBV12-3 or TRBV12-4 and TRBJ2-7; 8 nucleotides align to TRBD2. V trimming: 3 bases; J trimming: 2 bases; junction bases outside the gene matches: 9. The CDR3 is made up of 16 amino acids. CDR3 in DNA: TGTGCCAGCAGTTTTCTCGGGGTAGCGGGGACCTACGAGCAGTACTTC. Protein: CASSFLGVAGTYEQYF.

This clonotype was counted at least ten times. The chain recombines TRBV5-1 with TRBJ1-1; D is unclear. The CDR3 consists of 15 residues. With 0 bases removed from V and 7 bases from J, the gap between germline ends came to 16 bases. Per germline, CDR1 SGHRS and CDR2 YFSETQ. The CDR3 loop is CASSLAASAVYEAFF. DNA for the CDR3: TGCGCCAGCAGCTTGGCGGCGTCGGCGGTCTATGAAGCTTTCTTT.

This clonotype has at least ten counts. This sequence joins TRBV9 and TRBJ1-6; D not resolved. Between the trimmed V and J ends, which lost 0 bases and 10 bases, there was a span of 11 bases. This CDR3 region has 14 residues. CDR1 and CDR2 (germline): SGDLS, YYNGEE. The CDR3 reads CASSVGGIGSPLHF. The DNA of the CDR3 is TGTGCCAGCAGCGTAGGAGGGATTGGGTCACCCCTCCACTTT. Drawing the rest from reference TRBV9 and TRBJ1-6, the complete variable domain is DSGVTQTPKHLITATGQRVTLRCSPRSGDLSVYWYQQSLDQGLQFLIQYYNGEERAKGNILERFSAQQFPDLHSELNLSSLELGDSALYFCASSVGGIGSPLHFGNGTRLTVT.

In its sample, this clonotype was seen many times. This chain joins TRBV11-3 and TRBJ1-2, with 7 nucleotides matching TRBD1. Germline CDR1 SGHNT, CDR2 YENEEA. The ends lost 5 bases at V and 4 bases at J; junction bases unmatched: 13. CDR3 size: 16 residues. CDR3 DNA: TGTGCCAGCAGCATACGTCAGACAGGGAACCGCTATGGCTACACCTTC. Its translation: CASSIRQTGNRYGYTF.

The V call is TRBV20-1, the J call TRBJ2-7; the match to TRBD1 covers 8 bases. This CDR3 has 12 residues. The germline V gene has CDR1 DFQATT and CDR2 SNEGSKA (reference sequence). The V segment lost 4 bases and the J segment 5 bases; nucleotides outside the gene matches: 4. The CDR3: CSANDRGHEQYF. CDR3 sequence (DNA): TGCAGTGCTAATGACAGGGGTCACGAGCAGTACTTC.

This clonotype was seen a single time. V usage is TRBV15 and J usage is TRBJ1-2, with D hard to call. This CDR3 has 15 residues. The V end lost 5 bases, the J end lost 4 bases, and 17 bases lay between the germline ends. Per germline, CDR1 LNHNV and CDR2 YYDKDF (reference sequence). In DNA, the CDR3 is TGTGCCACCAGCGGAGGGAGAGAGGAGGTCTATGGCTACACCTTC. Protein: CATSGGREEVYGYTF.

This clonotype occurred many times. V gene TRBV20-1 combines with J gene TRBJ2-7; D is unresolved. Per germline, CDR1 DFQATT and CDR2 SNEGSKA (reference sequence). Trimming removed 0 bases at V and 4 bases at J, with 7 bases between. The CDR3 has 12 residues. CDR3 nucleotides: TGCAGTGCTAGAGAATTATCTTACGAGCAGTACTTC. Translating gives CSARELSYEQYF.

This clonotype was counted only a few times. The genes are TRBV4-1 and TRBJ1-5, with 8 bases lining up with TRBD1. The CDR3 runs 17 residues. Per germline, CDR1 MGHRA and CDR2 YSYEKL. The junction had 8 bases not matched to a gene; V was cut back by 0 bases and J by 4 bases. The CDR3 sequence: CASSQEYQGASNQPQHF. In DNA form, the CDR3 reads TGCGCCAGCAGCCAAGAGTACCAGGGGGCAAGTAATCAGCCCCAGCATTTT.